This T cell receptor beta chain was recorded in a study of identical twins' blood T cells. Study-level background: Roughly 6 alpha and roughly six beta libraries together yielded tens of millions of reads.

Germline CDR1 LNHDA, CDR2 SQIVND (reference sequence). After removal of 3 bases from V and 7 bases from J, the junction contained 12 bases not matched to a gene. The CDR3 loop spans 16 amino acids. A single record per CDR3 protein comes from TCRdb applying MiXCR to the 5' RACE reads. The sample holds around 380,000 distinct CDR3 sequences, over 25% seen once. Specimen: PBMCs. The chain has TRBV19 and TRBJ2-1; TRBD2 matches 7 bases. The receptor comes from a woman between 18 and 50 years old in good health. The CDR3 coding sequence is TGTGCCAGTAGTATGGCGGTTCTAGCGGTGGGGAATGAGCAGTTCTTC. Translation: CASSMAVLAVGNEQFF.